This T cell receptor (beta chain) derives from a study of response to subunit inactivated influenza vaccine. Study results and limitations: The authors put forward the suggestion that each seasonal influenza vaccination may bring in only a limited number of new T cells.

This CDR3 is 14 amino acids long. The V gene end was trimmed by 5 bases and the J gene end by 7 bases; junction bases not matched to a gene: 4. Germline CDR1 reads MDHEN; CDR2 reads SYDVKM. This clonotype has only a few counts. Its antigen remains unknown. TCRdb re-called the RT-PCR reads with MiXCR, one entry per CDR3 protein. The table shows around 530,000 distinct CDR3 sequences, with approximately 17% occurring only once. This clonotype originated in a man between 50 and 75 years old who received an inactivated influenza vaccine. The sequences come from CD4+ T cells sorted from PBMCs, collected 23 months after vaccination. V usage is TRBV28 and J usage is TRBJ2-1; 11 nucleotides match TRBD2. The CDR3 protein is CASSIAGGWNEQFF. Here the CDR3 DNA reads TGTGCCAGCAGTATAGCGGGAGGGTGGAATGAGCAGTTCTTC.